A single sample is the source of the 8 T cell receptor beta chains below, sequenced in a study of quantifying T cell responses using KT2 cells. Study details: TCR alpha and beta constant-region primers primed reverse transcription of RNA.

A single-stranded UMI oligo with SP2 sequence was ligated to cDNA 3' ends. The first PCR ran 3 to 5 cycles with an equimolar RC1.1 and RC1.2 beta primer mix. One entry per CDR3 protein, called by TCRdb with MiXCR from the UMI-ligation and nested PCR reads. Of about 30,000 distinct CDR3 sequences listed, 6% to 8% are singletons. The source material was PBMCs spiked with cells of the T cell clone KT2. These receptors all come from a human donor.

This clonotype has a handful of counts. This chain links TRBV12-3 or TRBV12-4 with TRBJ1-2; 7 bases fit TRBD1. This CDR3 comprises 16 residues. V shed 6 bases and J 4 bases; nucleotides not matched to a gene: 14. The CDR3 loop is CASSFCTGVFPYGYTF. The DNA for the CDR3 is TGTGCCAGCAGCTTTTGTACAGGGGTCTTTCCCTATGGCTACACCTTC.

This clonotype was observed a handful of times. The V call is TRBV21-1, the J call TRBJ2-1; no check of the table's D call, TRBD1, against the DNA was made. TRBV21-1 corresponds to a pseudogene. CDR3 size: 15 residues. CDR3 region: CASPDGTGDLGEQFF. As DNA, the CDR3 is TGTGCCAGCCCCGATGGCACAGGAGACTTGGGTGAGCAGTTCTTC.

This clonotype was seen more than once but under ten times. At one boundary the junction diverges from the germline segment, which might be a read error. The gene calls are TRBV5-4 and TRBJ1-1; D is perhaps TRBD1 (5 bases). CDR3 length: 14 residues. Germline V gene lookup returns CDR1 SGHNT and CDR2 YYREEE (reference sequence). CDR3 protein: CVSSLRGYGTEAFF. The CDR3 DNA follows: TGTGTCAGCAGCTTGAGGGGTTACGGCACTGAAGCTTTCTTT. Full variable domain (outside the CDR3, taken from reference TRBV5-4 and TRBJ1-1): ETGVTQSPTHLIKTRGQQVTLRCSSQSGHNTVSWYQQALGQGPQFIFQYYREEENGRGNFPPRFSGLQFPNYSSELNVNALELDDSALYLCVSSLRGYGTEAFFGQGTRLTVV.

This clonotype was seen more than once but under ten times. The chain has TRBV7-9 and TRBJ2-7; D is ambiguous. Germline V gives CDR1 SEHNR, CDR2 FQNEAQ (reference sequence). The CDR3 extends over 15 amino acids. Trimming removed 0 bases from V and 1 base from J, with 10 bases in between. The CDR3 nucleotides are TGTGCCAGCAGCTTAGCACCCGGGCAGTCCTACGAGCAGTACTTC. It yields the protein CASSLAPGQSYEQYF.

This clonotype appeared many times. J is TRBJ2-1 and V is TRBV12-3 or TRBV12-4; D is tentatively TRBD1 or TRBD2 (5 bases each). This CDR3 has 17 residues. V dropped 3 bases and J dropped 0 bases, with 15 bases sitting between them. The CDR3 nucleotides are TGTGCCAGCAGTTTCCCCCTAGGGACGAGCTCCTACAATGAGCAGTTCTTC. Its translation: CASSFPLGTSSYNEQFF.

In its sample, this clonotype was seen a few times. CDR3 amino acids: CASSPLDRGEQYF. CDR3 in DNA: TGTGCCAGCTCACCCTTGGACAGGGGCGAGCAGTACTTC. V and J are TRBV18 and TRBJ2-7, with 9 bases identical to TRBD1. V shed 3 bases and J 6 bases; nucleotides not matched to a gene: 3. CDR1 and CDR2 from the germline V gene are KGHSH and LQKENI. CDR3 length: 13 amino acids.

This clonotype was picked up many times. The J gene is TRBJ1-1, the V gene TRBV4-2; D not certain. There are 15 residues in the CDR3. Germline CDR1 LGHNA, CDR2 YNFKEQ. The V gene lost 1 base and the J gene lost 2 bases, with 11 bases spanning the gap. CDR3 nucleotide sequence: TGTGCCAGCAGCCAAGGGTACGACGGCAACACTGAAGCTTTCTTT. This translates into CASSQGYDGNTEAFF.

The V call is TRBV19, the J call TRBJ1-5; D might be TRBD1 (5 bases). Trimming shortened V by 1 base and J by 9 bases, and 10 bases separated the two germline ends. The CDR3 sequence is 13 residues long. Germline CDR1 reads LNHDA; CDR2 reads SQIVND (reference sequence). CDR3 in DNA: TGTGCCAGTAGTATAGTGTCAGGGAGGCCCCAGCATTTT. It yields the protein CASSIVSGRPQHF.